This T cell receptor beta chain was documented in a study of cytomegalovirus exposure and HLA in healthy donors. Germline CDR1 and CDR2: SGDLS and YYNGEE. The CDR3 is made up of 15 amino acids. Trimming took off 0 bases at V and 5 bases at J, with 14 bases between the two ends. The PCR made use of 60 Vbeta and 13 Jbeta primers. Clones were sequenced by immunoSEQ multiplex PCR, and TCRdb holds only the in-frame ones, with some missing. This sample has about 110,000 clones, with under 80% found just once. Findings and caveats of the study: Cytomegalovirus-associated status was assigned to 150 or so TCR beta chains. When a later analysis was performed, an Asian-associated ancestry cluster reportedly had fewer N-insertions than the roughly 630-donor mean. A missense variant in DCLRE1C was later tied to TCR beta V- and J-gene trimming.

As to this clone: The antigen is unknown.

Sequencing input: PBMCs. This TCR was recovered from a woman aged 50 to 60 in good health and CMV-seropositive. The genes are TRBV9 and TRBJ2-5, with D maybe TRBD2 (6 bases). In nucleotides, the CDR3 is TGTGCCAGCAGCGTAGCGGGAGTCGTCAGGGAGACCCAGTACTTC. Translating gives CASSVAGVVRETQYF.